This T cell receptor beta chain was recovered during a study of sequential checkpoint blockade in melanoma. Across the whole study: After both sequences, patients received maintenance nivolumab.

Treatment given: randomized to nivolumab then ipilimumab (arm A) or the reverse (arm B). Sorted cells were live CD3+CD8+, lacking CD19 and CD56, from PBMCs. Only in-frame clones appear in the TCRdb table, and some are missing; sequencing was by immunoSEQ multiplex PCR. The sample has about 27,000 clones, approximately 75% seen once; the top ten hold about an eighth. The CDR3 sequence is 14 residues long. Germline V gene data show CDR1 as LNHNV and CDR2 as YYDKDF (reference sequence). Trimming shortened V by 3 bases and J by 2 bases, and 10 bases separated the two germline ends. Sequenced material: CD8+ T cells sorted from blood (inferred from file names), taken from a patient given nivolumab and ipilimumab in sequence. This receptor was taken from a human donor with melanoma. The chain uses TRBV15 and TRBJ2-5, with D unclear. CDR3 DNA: TGTGCCACCAGCAGTCACAGCCAACAAGAGACCCAGTACTTC. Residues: CATSSHSQQETQYF.